These 2 T cell receptor beta chains were sequenced from one sample in a study of cytomegalovirus exposure and HLA in healthy donors. The PCR was carried out with 60 Vbeta primers and 13 Jbeta primers. The table came from immunoSEQ multiplex PCR; TCRdb's copy has only in-frame clones and leaves some out. The sample yields 100,000 to 150,000 clones, around three quarters seen once. Sequenced material: PBMCs. All receptors derive from a human donor in good health.

The chain joins TRBV5-1 to TRBJ1-1; 8 nucleotides agree with TRBD1. This CDR3 has 16 amino acids. J lost 6 bases, V lost 0 bases, and 10 bases had no gene match. CDR1 SGHRS and CDR2 YFSETQ come from the germline V gene. CDR3 bases: TGCGCCAGCAGCTTGGGGGGGGCAGGGGGCGGCCCTGAAGCTTTCTTT. It encodes CASSLGGAGGGPEAFF.

This clone has a single count. The rearrangement uses TRBV19 and TRBJ1-5, with a tentative D call TRBD1 (5 bases). The CDR3 runs to 17 residues. CDR1 and CDR2 (germline): LNHDA, SQIVND (reference sequence). V was clipped by 7 bases and J by 0 bases, with 19 bases between them. The CDR3 is CASINQQGLGSNQPQHF. CDR3 in DNA: TGTGCCAGTATCAATCAGCAGGGTCTAGGTAGCAATCAGCCCCAGCATTTT.